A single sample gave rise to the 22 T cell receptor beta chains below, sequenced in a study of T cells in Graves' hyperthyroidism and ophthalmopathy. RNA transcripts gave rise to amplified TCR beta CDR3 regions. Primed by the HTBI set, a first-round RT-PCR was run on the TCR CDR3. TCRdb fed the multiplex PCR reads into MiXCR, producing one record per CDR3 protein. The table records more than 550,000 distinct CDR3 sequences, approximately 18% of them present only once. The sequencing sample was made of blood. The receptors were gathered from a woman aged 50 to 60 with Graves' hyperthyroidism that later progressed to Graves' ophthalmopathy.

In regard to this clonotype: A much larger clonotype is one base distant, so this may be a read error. The CDR3 protein is CAWTGPWTLNTEAFF. CDR3 nucleotide sequence: TGTGCCTGGACTGGACCTTGGACCTTGAACACTGAAGCTTTCTTT. V and J are TRBV30 and TRBJ1-1; unclear D gene. The V gene lost 4 bases and the J gene lost 0 bases, with 15 bases spanning the gap. Germline CDR1 reads GTSNPN; CDR2 reads SVGIG (reference sequence). The CDR3 is 15 amino acids.

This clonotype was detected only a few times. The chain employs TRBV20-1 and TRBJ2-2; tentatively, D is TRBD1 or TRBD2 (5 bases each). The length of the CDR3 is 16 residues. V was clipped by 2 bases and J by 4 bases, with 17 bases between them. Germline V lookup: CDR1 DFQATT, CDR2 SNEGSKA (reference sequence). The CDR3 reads CSARSHAGTPTGELFF. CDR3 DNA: TGCAGTGCTAGATCCCACGCCGGGACCCCCACCGGGGAGCTGTTTTTT.

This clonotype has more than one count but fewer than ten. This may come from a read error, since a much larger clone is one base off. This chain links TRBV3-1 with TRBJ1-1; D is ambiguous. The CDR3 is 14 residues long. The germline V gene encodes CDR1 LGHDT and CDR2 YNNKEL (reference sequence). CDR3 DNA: TGTGCCAGCAGCCAAGTAGAGGGTTACACTGGAGCTTTCTTT. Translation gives CASSQVEGYTGAFF.

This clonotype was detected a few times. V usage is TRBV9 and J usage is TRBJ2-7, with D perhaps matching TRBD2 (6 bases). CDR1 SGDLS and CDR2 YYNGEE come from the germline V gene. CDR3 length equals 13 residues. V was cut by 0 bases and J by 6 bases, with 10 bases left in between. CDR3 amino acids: CASSVGGGIEQYF. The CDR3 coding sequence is TGTGCCAGCAGCGTAGGAGGAGGGATCGAGCAGTACTTC.

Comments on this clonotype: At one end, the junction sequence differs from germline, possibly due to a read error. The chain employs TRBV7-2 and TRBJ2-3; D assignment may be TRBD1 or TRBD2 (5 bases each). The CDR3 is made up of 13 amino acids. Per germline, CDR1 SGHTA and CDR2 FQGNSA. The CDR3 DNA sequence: TGTGCCAGCAGCTTAGCGGGGGTAGATACGCAGTGTTTT. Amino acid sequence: CASSLAGVDTQCF.

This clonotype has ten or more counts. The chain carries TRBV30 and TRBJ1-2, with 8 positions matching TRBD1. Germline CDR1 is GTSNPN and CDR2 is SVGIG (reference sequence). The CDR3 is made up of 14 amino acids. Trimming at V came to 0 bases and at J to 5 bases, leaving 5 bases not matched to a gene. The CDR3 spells CAWSVQGASYGYTF. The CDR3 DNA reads TGTGCCTGGAGTGTGCAGGGGGCGAGTTATGGCTACACCTTC.

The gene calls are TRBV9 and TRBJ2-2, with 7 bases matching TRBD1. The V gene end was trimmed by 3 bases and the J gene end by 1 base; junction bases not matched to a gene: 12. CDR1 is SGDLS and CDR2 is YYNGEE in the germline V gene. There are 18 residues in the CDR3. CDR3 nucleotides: TGTGCCAGCAGCGCCATCTCCGACAGGGTCGGGAACACCGGGGAGCTGTTTTTT. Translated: CASSAISDRVGNTGELFF.

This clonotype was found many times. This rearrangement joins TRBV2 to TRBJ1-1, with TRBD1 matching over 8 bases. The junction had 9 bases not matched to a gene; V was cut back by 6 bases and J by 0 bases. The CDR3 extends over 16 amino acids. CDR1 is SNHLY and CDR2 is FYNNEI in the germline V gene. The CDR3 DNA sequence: TGTGCCAGCAGAGAGGACAGGGAGGGCATGAACACTGAAGCTTTCTTT. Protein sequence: CASREDREGMNTEAFF.

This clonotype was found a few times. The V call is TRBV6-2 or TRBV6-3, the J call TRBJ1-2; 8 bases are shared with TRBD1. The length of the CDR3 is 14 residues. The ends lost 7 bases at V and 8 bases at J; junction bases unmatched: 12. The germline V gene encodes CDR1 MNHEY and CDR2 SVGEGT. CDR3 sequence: CASNPTGQGEGYTF. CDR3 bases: TGTGCCAGCAATCCGACCGGACAGGGCGAGGGCTACACCTTC.

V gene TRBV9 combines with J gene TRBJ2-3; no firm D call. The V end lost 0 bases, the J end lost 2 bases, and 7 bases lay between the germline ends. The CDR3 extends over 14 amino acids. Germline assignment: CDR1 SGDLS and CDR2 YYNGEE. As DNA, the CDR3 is TGTGCCAGCAGCGTAGCGGCAAACACAGATACGCAGTATTTT. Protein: CASSVAANTDTQYF.

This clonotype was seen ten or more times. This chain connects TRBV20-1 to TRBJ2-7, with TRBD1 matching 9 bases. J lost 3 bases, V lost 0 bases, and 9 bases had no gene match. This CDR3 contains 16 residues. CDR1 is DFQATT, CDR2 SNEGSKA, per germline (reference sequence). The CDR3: CSARDQGQGSGYEQYF. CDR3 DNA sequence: TGCAGTGCTAGAGATCAGGGACAGGGTTCCGGCTACGAGCAGTACTTC.

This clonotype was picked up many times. CDR3 protein: CASSGGEGAHYGYTF. The CDR3 nucleotides are TGTGCCAGCAGTGGGGGAGAGGGAGCGCACTATGGCTACACCTTC. The chain has TRBV2 and TRBJ1-2; D call uncertain. CDR3 size: 15 residues. Trimming took 4 bases from V and 3 from J, leaving 15 bases between them. Germline lookup yields CDR1 SNHLY and CDR2 FYNNEI.

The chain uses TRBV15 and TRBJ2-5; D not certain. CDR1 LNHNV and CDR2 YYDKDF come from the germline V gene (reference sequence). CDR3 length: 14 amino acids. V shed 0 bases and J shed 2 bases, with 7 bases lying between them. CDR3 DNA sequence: TGTGCCACCAGCAGAGATAGGCGGCAAGAGACCCAGTACTTC. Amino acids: CATSRDRRQETQYF.

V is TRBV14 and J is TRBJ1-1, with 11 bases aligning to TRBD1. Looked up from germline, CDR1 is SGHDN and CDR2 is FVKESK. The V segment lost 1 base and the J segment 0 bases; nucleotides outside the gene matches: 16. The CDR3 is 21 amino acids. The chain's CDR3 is CASSQGRWWGQGGTLNTEAFF. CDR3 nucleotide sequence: TGTGCCAGCAGCCAAGGGCGGTGGTGGGGACAGGGGGGAACCCTGAACACTGAAGCTTTCTTT.

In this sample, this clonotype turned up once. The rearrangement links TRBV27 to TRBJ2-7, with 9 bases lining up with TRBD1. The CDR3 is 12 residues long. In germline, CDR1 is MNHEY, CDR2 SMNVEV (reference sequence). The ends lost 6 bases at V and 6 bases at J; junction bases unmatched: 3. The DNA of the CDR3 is TGTGCCAGCAGAGGACAGGGGTGCGAGCAGTACTTC. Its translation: CASRGQGCEQYF.

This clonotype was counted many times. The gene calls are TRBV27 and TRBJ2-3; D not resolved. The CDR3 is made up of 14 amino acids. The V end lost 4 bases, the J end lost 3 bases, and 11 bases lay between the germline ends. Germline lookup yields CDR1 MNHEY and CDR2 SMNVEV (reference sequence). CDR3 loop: CASSSIVETDTQYF. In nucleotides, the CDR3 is TGTGCCAGCAGTTCGATAGTGGAGACAGATACGCAGTATTTT.

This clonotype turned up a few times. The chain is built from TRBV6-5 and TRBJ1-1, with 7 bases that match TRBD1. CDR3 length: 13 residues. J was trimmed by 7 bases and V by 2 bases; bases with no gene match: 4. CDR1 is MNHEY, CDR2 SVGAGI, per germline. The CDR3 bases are TGTGCCAGCAGTTACGGACAGGAGTTTGAAGCTTTCTTT. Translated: CASSYGQEFEAFF.

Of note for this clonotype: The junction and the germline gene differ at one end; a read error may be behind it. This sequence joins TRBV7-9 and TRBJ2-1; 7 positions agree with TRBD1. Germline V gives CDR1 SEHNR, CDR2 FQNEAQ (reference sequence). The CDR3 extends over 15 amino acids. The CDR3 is CASRPGGGHYNEKFF. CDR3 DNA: TGTGCCAGCAGACCAGGGGGTGGTCACTACAATGAGAAGTTCTTC.

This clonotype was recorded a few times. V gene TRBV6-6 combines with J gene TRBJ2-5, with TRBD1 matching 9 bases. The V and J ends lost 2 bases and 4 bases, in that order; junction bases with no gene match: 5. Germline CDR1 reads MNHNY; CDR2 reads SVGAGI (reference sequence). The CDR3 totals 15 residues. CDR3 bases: TGTGCCAGCAGTTACCCCACAGGGGGCAGAGAGACCCAGTACTTC. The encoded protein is CASSYPTGGRETQYF.

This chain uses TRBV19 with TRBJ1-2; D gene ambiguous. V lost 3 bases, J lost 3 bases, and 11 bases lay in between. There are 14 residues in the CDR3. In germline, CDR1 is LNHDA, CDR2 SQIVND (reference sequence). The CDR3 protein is CASSIGWRDYGYTF. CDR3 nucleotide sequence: TGTGCCAGTAGTATCGGGTGGCGCGACTATGGCTACACCTTC.

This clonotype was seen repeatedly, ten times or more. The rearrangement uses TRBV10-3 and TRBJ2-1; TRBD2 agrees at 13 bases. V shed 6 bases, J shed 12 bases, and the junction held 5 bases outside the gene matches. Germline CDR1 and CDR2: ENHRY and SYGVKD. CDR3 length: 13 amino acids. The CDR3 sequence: CAIRGTSGEVQFF. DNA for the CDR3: TGTGCCATCAGAGGGACTAGCGGGGAAGTGCAGTTCTTC.

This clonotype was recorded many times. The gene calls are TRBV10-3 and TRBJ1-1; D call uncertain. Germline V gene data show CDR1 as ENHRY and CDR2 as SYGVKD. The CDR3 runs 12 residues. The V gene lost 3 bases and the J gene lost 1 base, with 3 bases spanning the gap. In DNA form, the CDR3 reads TGTGCCATCAGTGACAAGAACACTGAAGCTTTCTTT. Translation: CAISDKNTEAFF.